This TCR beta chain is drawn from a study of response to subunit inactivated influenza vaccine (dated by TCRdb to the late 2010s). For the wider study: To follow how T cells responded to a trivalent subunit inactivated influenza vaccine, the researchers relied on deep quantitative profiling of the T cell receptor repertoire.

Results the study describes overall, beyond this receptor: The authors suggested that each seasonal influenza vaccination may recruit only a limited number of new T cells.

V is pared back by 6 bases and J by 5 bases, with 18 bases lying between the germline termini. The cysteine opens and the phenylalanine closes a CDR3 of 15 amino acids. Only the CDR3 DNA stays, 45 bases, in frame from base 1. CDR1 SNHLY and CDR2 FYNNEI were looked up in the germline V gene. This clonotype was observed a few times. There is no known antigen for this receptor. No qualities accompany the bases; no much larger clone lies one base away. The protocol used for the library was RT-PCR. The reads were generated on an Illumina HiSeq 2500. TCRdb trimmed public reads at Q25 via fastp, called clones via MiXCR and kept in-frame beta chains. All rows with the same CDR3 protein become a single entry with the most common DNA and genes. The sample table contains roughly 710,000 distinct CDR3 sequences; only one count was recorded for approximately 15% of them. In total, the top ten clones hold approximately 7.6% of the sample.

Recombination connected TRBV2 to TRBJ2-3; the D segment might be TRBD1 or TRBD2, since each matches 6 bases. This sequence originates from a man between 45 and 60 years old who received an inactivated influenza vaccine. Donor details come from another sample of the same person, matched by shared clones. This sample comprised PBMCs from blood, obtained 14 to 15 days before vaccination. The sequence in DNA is TGTGCCAGCAGGACCTCCCGGGGGCTCCAAGATACGCAGTATTTT. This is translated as CASRTSRGLQDTQYF.